This T cell receptor (beta chain) was obtained from a study of T cells after yellow fever vaccination (dated by TCRdb to between 2018 and 2021). Background on the whole study: The SMART-Seq v4 Ultra Low Input RNA kit was used to prepare libraries from fractions with low cell numbers. Blood was drawn at multiple timepoints before and after primary and secondary immunization, with bulk PBMC replicates and cell subsets isolated. Two healthy male donors, one aged 18 to 30 and one aged 30 to 40 years, made up the cohort. Bulk TCR alpha and beta repertoires were sequenced longitudinally to track T-cell clones before and after primary and booster YFV17D yellow fever vaccination.

As concerns this clonotype: What antigen it recognizes has not been identified. No qualities accompany the bases; no much larger clone lies one base away.

TCR cDNA was synthesized by 5'RACE template switching, through which a universal primer site and unique molecular identifiers were introduced. Priming of cDNA synthesis was performed from both the TCR alpha and TCR beta constant segments. Two PCR steps were used to amplify libraries, with sample barcodes and sequencing adapters being added in the second step. Sequencing of libraries was done on Illumina HiSeq 2500 (2x100 bp) or NovaSeq (2x150 bp). Turning to the authors' computational methods: MIGEC handled demultiplexing of reads and collapsing into UMI consensus sequences, while MiXCR performed V(D)J alignment. Vaccine-responding clonotypes were identified with edgeR using replicate PBMC samples, with FDR below 0.01 and a log2 fold change above 5 up to day 15 being required. CD4 or CD8 identity was assigned to each bulk clonotype according to whether the clonotype was present at higher abundance in the sequenced CD4 repertoire or the sequenced CD8 repertoire. The public reads were reanalyzed by TCRdb: fastp trimming at Q25, MiXCR alignment, in-frame beta chains only. Entries are consolidated by CDR3 protein sequence, retaining the most common genes and DNA. None of the V and J calls come from the authors' own analysis; TCRdb made them. The sample table holds around 530,000 distinct CDR3 sequences, of which roughly 17% were seen once. 17% of the sample is taken by the ten largest.

The treatment or condition tag for this specimen amounts to: live attenuated yellow fever vaccine strain. At each blood-draw timepoint, two biological replicates of bulk PBMCs were obtained. PBMCs were isolated from peripheral blood using a standard Ficoll-Paque protocol. TriZol was used to extract RNA from bulk PBMCs, from CD4 and CD8 fractions, and from dextramer-positive and dextramer-negative fractions. The CDR3 numbers 15 residues from cysteine through phenylalanine. Of all the DNA, just the CDR3 is kept, 45 bases in frame from base 1. Relative to germline, V is missing 4 bases and J is missing 5 bases, with 10 bases of the junction outside any gene match. The germline V gene gives CDR1 as SGHRS and CDR2 as YFSETQ. Overall results and qualifications from the work: A small fraction of clonotypes appeared in both the CD4 and CD8 compartments, likely as a result of convergent recombination. The secondary T-cell response was found to be weaker but faster than the primary response, with a peak reached on day 5 rather than on day 15. After the booster, most clones that had expanded after primary vaccination were detected again (approximately 97% of CD4 and more than 85% of CD8), suggesting broad maintenance of memory. Only a couple of donors were included in the study, so the extent to which the findings can be generalized is limited. Computational filtering was needed because FACS-sorted repertoires could contain abundant contaminating clonotypes from the bulk population.

This specimen was PBMCs, taken 5 to 6 days after the first yellow fever vaccination. The origin of this receptor is a man in his late teens or twenties who received the YFV17D yellow fever vaccine. The sequence is built from TRBV5-1 and TRBJ1-2, and TRBD1 matches 8 of the central bases. The CDR3 has the sequence CASSPGTGGKYGYTF. The nucleotides are TGCGCCAGCAGCCCCGGGACAGGAGGGAAGTATGGCTACACCTTC.